The 21 T cell receptor beta chains given below trace back to one sample, sequenced in a study of blood T cell repertoires in COVID-19. Clones were read by immunoSEQ multiplex PCR, and TCRdb kept only the in-frame ones, dropping some. The profile shows more than 100,000 clones, 75% to 90% of them singletons. Input material: peripheral blood. Every receptor here comes from a human donor in a cohort sampled during active or convalescent COVID-19.

CDR3 sequence reads: CASSSVGFSAYEQYF. The CDR3 region has the DNA TGTGCCAGCAGTAGCGTTGGGTTTAGCGCCTACGAGCAGTACTTC. This chain links TRBV2 with TRBJ2-7, with a tentative D call TRBD2 (5 bases). V shed 5 bases and J shed 2 bases, with 16 bases lying between them. The CDR3 consists of 15 residues. Per the germline V gene, CDR1 is SNHLY and CDR2 is FYNNEI.

This clone was counted only a few times. The J gene is TRBJ2-7, the V gene TRBV19; D is perhaps TRBD1 (5 bases). The V and J ends lost 0 bases and 2 bases respectively, with 11 bases between them. The CDR3 covers 15 residues. Germline lookup yields CDR1 LNHDA and CDR2 SQIVND (reference sequence). CDR3 in amino acids: CASSIEARVPYEQYF. The CDR3 DNA sequence: TGTGCCAGTAGTATAGAGGCCAGGGTACCCTACGAGCAGTACTTC.

This chain uses TRBV12-3 or TRBV12-4 with TRBJ2-7, with 7 bases fitting TRBD2. Trimming took 4 bases from V and 6 from J; bases not matched to a gene: 0. This CDR3 contains 11 residues. CDR3 nucleotide sequence: TGTGCCAGCAGTTGGGGGGGCGAGCAGTACTTC. It codes for CASSWGGEQYF.

V gene TRBV2 combines with J gene TRBJ1-2; perhaps TRBD1 as D (5 bases). With 3 bases removed from V and 3 bases from J, the gap between germline ends came to 11 bases. The CDR3 runs 14 residues. Germline CDR1 is SNHLY and CDR2 is FYNNEI. CDR3 bases: TGTGCCAGCAGTGAGGCTGGCAGGGACTATGGCTACACCTTC. As protein: CASSEAGRDYGYTF. The whole variable domain, filled in from reference TRBV2 and TRBJ1-2, reads EPEVTQTPSHQVTQMGQEVILRCVPISNHLYFYWYRQILGQKVEFLVSFYNNEISEKSEIFDDQFSVERPDGSNFTLKIRSTKLEDSAMYFCASSEAGRDYGYTFGSGTRLTVV.

The chain is built from TRBV10-1 and TRBJ1-6; possibly TRBD1 for D (6 bases). Germline V CDR1 and CDR2: WNHNN, SYGVQD (reference sequence). CDR3 length: 17 amino acids. The V and J ends lost 10 bases and 0 bases respectively, with 19 bases between them. CDR3 in DNA: TGCGCCACCGGGGGGGGCTACATTATCTCCTATAATTCACCCCTCCACTTT. This translates into CATGGGYIISYNSPLHF.

The rearrangement uses TRBV21-1 and TRBJ1-4. TRBV21-1 has pseudogene status. CDR3 length: 14 amino acids. CDR3 loop: CASSKPFFGEKLFF. CDR3 nucleotide sequence: TGTGCCAGCAGCAAACCTTTTTTCGGTGAAAAACTGTTTTTT.

This chain joins TRBV18 and TRBJ2-7; D uncertain. Germline V gives CDR1 KGHSH, CDR2 LQKENI. V was trimmed by 3 bases and J by 0 bases, leaving 6 bases between them. The CDR3 extends over 13 amino acids. The CDR3 DNA reads TGTGCCAGCTCACCGGGCCGCTCCTACGAGCAGTACTTC. Protein: CASSPGRSYEQYF. The complete variable domain, with remaining parts taken from reference TRBV18 and TRBJ2-7, reads NAGVMQNPRHLVRRRGQEARLRCSPMKGHSHVYWYRQLPEEGLKFMVYLQKENIIDESGMPKERFSAEFPKEGPSILRIQQVVRGDSAAYFCASSPGRSYEQYFGPGTRLTVT.

The CDR3 bases are TGTGCCAGTAGTATATCGGAGGGACGGGCTGGCTACACCTTC. It specifies CASSISEGRAGYTF. V gene TRBV19 combines with J gene TRBJ1-2, with a possible D match to TRBD1 (5 bases). From germline, CDR1 is LNHDA and CDR2 SQIVND (reference sequence). Trimming shortened V by 2 bases and J by 7 bases, and 14 bases separated the two germline ends. The CDR3 totals 14 residues.

This clone was seen a handful of times. Germline and junction disagree at one end, which may indicate a read error. The chain joins TRBV24-1 to TRBJ1-4; 7 nucleotides line up with TRBD1. This CDR3 region has 14 residues. The V gene's germline CDR1 is KGHDR and CDR2 SFDVKD. CDR3 residues: CATSPTGENGKLFF. The CDR3 nucleotides are TGTGCCACCAGTCCTACAGGGGAAAATGGAAAACTGTTTTTT.

The chain is built from TRBV6-1 and TRBJ2-3; 7 bases line up with TRBD1. The CDR3 length is 14 residues. The trim removed 1 base at V and 5 bases at J, leaving 3 bases unmatched. Germline V gives CDR1 MNHNS, CDR2 SASEGT. CDR3 nucleotides: TGTGCCAGCAGTGAAGGCCAGGGGGTAGATACGCAGTATTTT. It encodes CASSEGQGVDTQYF.

A single count supports this clone. Additional DNA sequences in this sample encode the identical CDR3. J is TRBJ1-5 and V is TRBV18, with 10 positions matching TRBD1. The trim removed 4 bases at V and 4 bases at J, leaving 1 base unmatched. There are 14 residues in the CDR3. The germline V gene has CDR1 KGHSH and CDR2 LQKENI. In DNA, the CDR3 is TGTGCCAGCTCACTGGGACAGGGGAATCAGCCCCAGCATTTT. It yields the protein CASSLGQGNQPQHF.

The genes are TRBV6-5 and TRBJ2-5, with 8 nucleotides matching TRBD2. CDR3 length: 13 amino acids. J was trimmed by 1 base and V by 9 bases; bases with no gene match: 4. Germline CDR1 is MNHEY and CDR2 is SVGAGI. CDR3: CASRLAGQETQYF. The CDR3 DNA follows: TGTGCCAGTCGCCTAGCGGGCCAAGAGACCCAGTACTTC.

As DNA, the CDR3 is TGTGCCAGCTCACCACGGCAGGGAGGTGGAAACACCATATATTTT. Translation: CASSPRQGGGNTIYF. This chain connects TRBV18 to TRBJ1-3; tentatively, D is TRBD1 (5 bases). Trimming cost V 1 base and J 3 bases, with 10 bases left between them. The CDR3 consists of 15 residues. Germline assignment: CDR1 KGHSH and CDR2 LQKENI. Full variable domain (missing parts from reference TRBV18 and TRBJ1-3): NAGVMQNPRHLVRRRGQEARLRCSPMKGHSHVYWYRQLPEEGLKFMVYLQKENIIDESGMPKERFSAEFPKEGPSILRIQQVVRGDSAAYFCASSPRQGGGNTIYFGEGSWLTVV.

This clone is categorized as medium-sized (0.01 to 0.1%). The gene calls are TRBV7-9 and TRBJ2-7, with 9 bases that match TRBD1. After removal of 3 bases from V and 6 bases from J, the junction contained 6 bases not matched to a gene. The CDR3 has 14 residues. Germline assignment: CDR1 SEHNR and CDR2 FQNEAQ (reference sequence). The CDR3 DNA reads TGTGCCAGCAGCTTCTCGACAGGGGGAATCGAGCAGTACTTC. This translates into CASSFSTGGIEQYF.

V is TRBV7-2 and J is TRBJ1-2; TRBD1 is a possible D gene (5 bases). There are 14 residues in the CDR3. Germline-derived CDR1 and CDR2 are SGHTA and FQGNSA. V lost 4 bases and J lost 4, with 13 bases in between. CDR3 amino acids: CASSYGGGTYGYTF. The DNA of the CDR3 is TGTGCCAGCAGCTATGGGGGGGGTACCTATGGCTACACCTTC.

This chain joins TRBV4-1 and TRBJ2-7; D unclear. Germline CDR1 MGHRA, CDR2 YSYEKL. The CDR3 consists of 15 residues. Trimming cost V 0 bases and J 2 bases, with 11 bases left between them. The CDR3 loop reads CASSQDSQNAYEQYF. The CDR3 region has the DNA TGCGCCAGCAGCCAAGATTCACAGAATGCCTACGAGCAGTACTTC.

This chain links TRBV19 with TRBJ1-1; TRBD1 is a possible D gene (5 bases). Germline lookup yields CDR1 LNHDA and CDR2 SQIVND (reference sequence). CDR3 length: 14 residues. V was pared by 7 bases and J by 6 bases, with 18 bases between. CDR3 protein: CASTRGGARAEAFF. The CDR3 nucleotides are TGTGCCAGTACGCGTGGCGGGGCGAGGGCTGAAGCTTTCTTT. Full variable domain (remainder filled in from reference TRBV19 and TRBJ1-1): DGGITQSPKYLFRKEGQNVTLSCEQNLNHDAMYWYRQDPGQGLRLIYYSQIVNDFQKGDIAEGYSVSREKKESFPLTVTSAQKNPTAFYLCASTRGGARAEAFFGQGTRLTVV.

This chain connects TRBV5-1 to TRBJ1-1, with a possible D match to TRBD1 (5 bases). The CDR3 has 15 amino acids. The V gene lost 4 bases and the J gene lost 3 bases, with 16 bases spanning the gap. CDR1 is SGHRS, CDR2 YFSETQ, per germline. CDR3: CASSPVQGRDTEAFF. As DNA, the CDR3 is TGCGCCAGCAGCCCGGTCCAGGGAAGGGACACTGAAGCTTTCTTT. Looking up the rest from reference TRBV5-1 and TRBJ1-1 gives the full variable domain: KAGVTQTPRYLIKTRGQQVTLSCSPISGHRSVSWYQQTPGQGLQFLFEYFSETQRNKGNFPGRFSGRQFSNSRSEMNVSTLELGDSALYLCASSPVQGRDTEAFFGQGTRLTVV.

The chain carries TRBV7-3 and TRBJ2-5; D call uncertain. CDR1 is SGHTA, CDR2 FQGTGA, per germline. CDR3 size: 13 residues. Trimming stripped 4 bases from V and 5 bases from J, with 11 bases between. Written as DNA, the CDR3 is TGTGCCAGCAGCTCCTACCCCCTTGAGACCCAGTACTTC. Translating it yields CASSSYPLETQYF.

The chain joins TRBV5-1 to TRBJ2-5; 7 nucleotides agree with TRBD1. The V segment lost 4 bases and the J segment 4 bases; nucleotides outside the gene matches: 10. Germline V CDR1 and CDR2: SGHRS, YFSETQ. This CDR3 contains 15 residues. The chain's CDR3 is CASSAGDSSGETQYF. The CDR3 region has the DNA TGCGCCAGCAGCGCTGGGGACAGTTCAGGAGAGACCCAGTACTTC. Filled out from reference TRBV5-1 and TRBJ2-5, the complete variable domain reads KAGVTQTPRYLIKTRGQQVTLSCSPISGHRSVSWYQQTPGQGLQFLFEYFSETQRNKGNFPGRFSGRQFSNSRSEMNVSTLELGDSALYLCASSAGDSSGETQYFGPGTRLLVL.

The V gene is TRBV2, the J gene TRBJ1-1, with TRBD1 as a possible D gene (6 bases). Germline CDR1 is SNHLY and CDR2 is FYNNEI. V was trimmed by 8 bases and J by 3 bases, leaving 16 bases between them. This CDR3 comprises 14 residues. The CDR3 loop reads CASLWEGGYTEAFF. CDR3 in DNA: TGTGCCAGCCTATGGGAGGGGGGGTACACTGAAGCTTTCTTT.